This T cell receptor (beta chain) is from a study of shared T cell receptors in the human thymus. This CDR3 has 16 residues. Germline CDR1 reads SGDLS; CDR2 reads YYNGEE. V lost 4 bases and J lost 2; bases outside the gene matches: 10. Generated by immunoSEQ multiplex PCR, the TCRdb table keeps only in-frame clones and is missing some. The sample yields 600,000 to 900,000 clones, 75% to 90% seen once. The sample holds a few counts of this clone. This same sample was also part of a study on human thymus T cells. Per that study: Donors were healthy Finnish infants having corrective surgery for congenital heart defects. The source of the thymus tissue was resections taken during corrective heart surgery. As related research reported, thymic repertoires overlapped highly among unrelated individuals.

The receptor was isolated from a girl under three years old with a congenital heart defect. The rearrangement links TRBV9 to TRBJ2-3; 7 bases line up with TRBD2. Sequenced: thymocytes. The CDR3 here is CASSPGAGAITDTQYF. The CDR3 DNA reads TGTGCCAGCAGCCCAGGTGCGGGAGCGATCACAGATACGCAGTATTTT.